This T cell receptor (beta chain) was found in a study of blood T cell repertoires in COVID-19 (dated by TCRdb to the early 2020s). Study-level background: Samples covering the acute and convalescent phases of COVID-19 were provided by collaborators in the United States, Italy and Spain. The material from the prospective study consisted of cDNA or gDNA derived from T cells, B-cell-depleted T cells, or PBMCs. Deeply sampled blood TCRbeta repertoires from subjects exposed to, actively infected with, or recovered from COVID-19 were included in the dataset. The repertoires were released in a freely available public database intended as a resource for research on the immune response to SARS-CoV-2. Samples were obtained from the ongoing ImmuneRACE study (first 160 participants) and from 1,000 to 1,500 subjects provided by 6 global collaborators. Sample metadata almost always included a de-identified subject ID, COVID-19 status, age in years and sex. Where available, HLA class I and class II types were obtained from metadata supplied by the sample provider rather than from assay-based typing. Study-level results and caveats: How much clinical and demographic metadata was included differed by source and by participant, and the metadata was provided uncurated.

In regard to this clone: Its antigen is unknown. The input lacks base qualities; no much larger clone sits a single base away.

The immunoSEQ Assay, a bias-controlled multiplex PCR, was used to amplify TCRbeta CDR3 regions from genomic DNA. In the original analysis: Within the assay, amplification of reference gene primers was used to estimate how many nucleated cells each sample contained. To quantify the absolute abundance of each unique TCRbeta CDR3 rearrangement, sequence reads were collapsed and filtered. For each sample, productive Simpson clonality was calculated as the square root of Simpson's diversity index across productive rearrangements. Imported from immuneACCESS, the table was reduced by TCRdb to in-frame sequences with V and J called. These copies leave out some clones; in studies compared against another copy, an unresolved V gene accounts for under half, and the cause of the remainder is not known. V, J and clone size were drawn from that table, and D and trimming were deduced from the DNA. In this sample the table shows about 160,000 clones, around nine tenths of which occur a single time. The ten largest clonotypes hold less than 8% of the sample.

The CDR3 goes from the cysteine to the phenylalanine over 13 residues. CDR3 DNA is the only sequence kept; it has 39 bases, read in frame from the first base. The germline V gene yields SGHNT for CDR1 and YENEEA for CDR2. V gives up 2 bases and J gives up 4 bases, and the segment between their germline ends measures 6 bases. In the prospective study, participants were about 18 to 100 years old, resided in around 25 geographic areas of the United States, and were enrolled through a virtual design. In the prospective study, participants were assigned to cohorts based on the clinical history participants reported in a screening survey and a study questionnaire. Recovered participants in ImmuneRACE Cohort 3 were defined as having two consecutive negative NP/OP PCR tests, clearance from a healthcare professional, or resolution of symptoms. Each participant in the prospective study had whole blood, serum and a nasopharyngeal or oropharyngeal swab collected by mobile phlebotomists. Participants in the prospective study had the option to provide additional blood draws and questionnaires over a roughly two-month period. Blood samples from the prospective study were shipped frozen or at room temperature prior to DNA extraction.

This chain joins TRBV11-3 to TRBJ2-1; no D gene can be assigned with confidence. This sequence was found in a woman in her fifties or sixties who had recovered from COVID-19. The material sequenced was PBMCs or T cells enriched from blood (not recorded which). The CDR3 corresponds to CASSLILYNEQFF. The nucleotide sequence is given as TGTGCCAGCAGCTTAATCCTGTACAATGAGCAGTTCTTC.